The text below deals with one T cell receptor (beta chain). The entry originates in a study of T cell changes during pregnancy in multiple sclerosis. Using immunoSEQ multiplex PCR, the repertoire was profiled, and TCRdb retains in-frame clones only, with some absent. The sample holds roughly 30,000 clones, around nine tenths seen once. With V trimmed by 4 bases and J by 1 base, 8 bases remained unmatched. This CDR3 comprises 16 residues. The V gene's germline CDR1 is SGHRS and CDR2 YFSETQ. The genes are TRBV5-1 and TRBJ1-3; 7 positions agree with TRBD1. The clonotype originates from a female donor in good health, enrolled as a control in a pregnancy study. Here the sequenced sample was CD4+ T cells from peripheral blood mononuclear cells, taken in the first trimester of pregnancy. CDR3: CASSTGDSQSGNTIYF. Written as DNA, the CDR3 is TGCGCCAGCAGCACGGGGGACAGTCAATCTGGAAACACCATATATTTT.